This T cell receptor (beta chain) was retrieved from a study of quantifying T cell responses using KT2 cells. Across the whole study: Reverse transcription used primers in the TCR alpha and beta constant regions. The second PCR was a qPCR stopped at a predetermined fluorescence threshold. Broader study findings: KT2 sequences were detected down to about one KT2 cell per 100,000 PBMC.

This clonotype came up a few times. Its specificity is not known. A single-stranded UMI oligo with SP2 sequence was ligated to cDNA 3' ends. The first PCR ran three to four cycles with an equimolar RC1.1 and RC1.2 beta primer mix. TCRdb used MiXCR to reprocess the UMI-ligation and nested PCR reads, holding one entry per CDR3 protein. The data hold just under 50,000 distinct CDR3 sequences, with around a tenth observed a single time. Trimming pared 5 bases from V and 3 bases from J, leaving 16 bases between. The CDR3 is 15 amino acids. Germline V CDR1 and CDR2: SEHNR, FQNEAQ (reference sequence). The gene calls are TRBV7-9 and TRBJ1-2; possibly TRBD1 for D (5 bases). This clonotype was sampled from a human donor. The sample comprised PBMCs spiked with cells of the T cell clone KT2. CDR3 sequence (DNA): TGTGCCAGCAGCAGCGGTGGGGTACAGGACTATGGCTACACCTTC. It specifies CASSSGGVQDYGYTF. Looking up the rest from reference TRBV7-9 and TRBJ1-2 gives the full variable domain: DTGVSQNPRHKITKRGQNVTFRCDPISEHNRLYWYRQTLGQGPEFLTYFQNEAQLEKSRLLSDRFSAERPKGSFSTLEIQRTEQGDSAMYLCASSSGGVQDYGYTFGSGTRLTVV.